This T cell receptor (beta chain) derives from a study of T cells in localized non-small cell lung cancer. Study results and caveats: Increased T cell density in blood showed an association with longer overall survival. Across samples, adjacent lung featured a median roughly 61 of the top 100 tumor clones.

The CDR3 sequence is 13 residues long. In germline, CDR1 is ENHRY, CDR2 SYGVKD. V was trimmed by 4 bases and J by 4 bases, leaving 10 bases between them. This clone came up once. Its antigen remains unknown. TCRdb's copy holds only in-frame clones and misses some; the assay was immunoSEQ multiplex PCR. The sample lists tens of thousands of clones, 70% to 90% occurring once. This specimen consisted of peripheral blood, obtained before any cancer treatment. The V gene is TRBV10-3, the J gene TRBJ1-2, with D possibly matching TRBD1 (6 bases). The TCR sequence derives from a woman aged 35-70 years with stage I squamous cell lung carcinoma. CDR3 protein: CAISVGGGYGYTF. For the CDR3, the DNA is TGTGCCATCAGTGTTGGAGGGGGCTATGGCTACACCTTC.